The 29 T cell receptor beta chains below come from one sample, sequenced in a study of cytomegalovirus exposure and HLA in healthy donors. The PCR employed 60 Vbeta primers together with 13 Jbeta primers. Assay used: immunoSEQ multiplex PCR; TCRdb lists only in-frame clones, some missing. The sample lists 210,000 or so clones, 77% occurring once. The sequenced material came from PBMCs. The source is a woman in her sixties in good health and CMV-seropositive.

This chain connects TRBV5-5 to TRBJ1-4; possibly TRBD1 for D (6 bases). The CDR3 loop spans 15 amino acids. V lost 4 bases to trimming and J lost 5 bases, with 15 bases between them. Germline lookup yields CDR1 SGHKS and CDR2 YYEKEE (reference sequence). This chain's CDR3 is CASSLLGQGNEKLFF. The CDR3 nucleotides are TGTGCCAGCAGCCTGCTCGGTCAGGGGAATGAAAAACTGTTTTTT.

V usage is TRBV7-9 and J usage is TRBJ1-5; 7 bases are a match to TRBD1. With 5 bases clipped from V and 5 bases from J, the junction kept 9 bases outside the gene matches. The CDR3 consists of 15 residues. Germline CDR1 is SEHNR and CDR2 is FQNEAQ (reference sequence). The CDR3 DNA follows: TGTGCCAGCAGCGAGACAGGGTCCAATTATCAGCCCCAGCATTTT. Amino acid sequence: CASSETGSNYQPQHF.

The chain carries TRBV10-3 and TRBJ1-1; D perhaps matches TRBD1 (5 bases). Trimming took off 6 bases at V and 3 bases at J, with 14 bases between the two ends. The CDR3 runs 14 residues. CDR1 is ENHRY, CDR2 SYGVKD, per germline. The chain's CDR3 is CAIRSFPGDTEAFF. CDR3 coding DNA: TGTGCCATCAGGAGCTTCCCGGGGGACACTGAAGCTTTCTTT.

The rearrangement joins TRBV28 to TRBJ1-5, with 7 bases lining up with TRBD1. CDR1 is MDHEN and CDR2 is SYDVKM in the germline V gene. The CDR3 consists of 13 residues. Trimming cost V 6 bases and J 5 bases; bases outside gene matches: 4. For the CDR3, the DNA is TGTGCCAGCAGCCCAACAGGGGATCAGCCCCAGCATTTT. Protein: CASSPTGDQPQHF.

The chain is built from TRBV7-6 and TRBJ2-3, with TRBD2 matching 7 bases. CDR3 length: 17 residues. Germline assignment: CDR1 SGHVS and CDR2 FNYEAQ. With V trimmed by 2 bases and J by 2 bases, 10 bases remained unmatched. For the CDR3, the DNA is TGTGCCAGCAGCTTAAAGGTGCGGGGGATTTACACAGATACGCAGTATTTT. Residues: CASSLKVRGIYTDTQYF.

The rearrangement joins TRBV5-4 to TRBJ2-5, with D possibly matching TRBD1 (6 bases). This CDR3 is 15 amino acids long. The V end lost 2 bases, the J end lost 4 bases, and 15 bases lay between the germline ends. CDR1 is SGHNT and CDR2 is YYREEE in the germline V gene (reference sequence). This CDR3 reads CASSFGTLPGETQYF. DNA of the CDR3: TGTGCCAGCAGCTTCGGGACACTACCAGGAGAGACCCAGTACTTC.

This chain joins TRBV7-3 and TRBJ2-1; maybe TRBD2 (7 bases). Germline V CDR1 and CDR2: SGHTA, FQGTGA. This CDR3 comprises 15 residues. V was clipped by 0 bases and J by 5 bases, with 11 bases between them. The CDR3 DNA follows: TGTGCCAGCAGCTTAACGGCGGGGGACAACAATGAGCAGTTCTTC. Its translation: CASSLTAGDNNEQFF.

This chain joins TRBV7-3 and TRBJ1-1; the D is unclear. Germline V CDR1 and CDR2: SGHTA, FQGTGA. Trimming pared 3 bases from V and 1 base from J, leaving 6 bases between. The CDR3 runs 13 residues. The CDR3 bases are TGTGCCAGCAGCTTGGCTAGGAACACTGAAGCTTTCTTT. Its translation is CASSLARNTEAFF. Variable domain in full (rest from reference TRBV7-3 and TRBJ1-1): GAGVSQTPSNKVTEKGKYVELRCDPISGHTALYWYRQSLGQGPEFLIYFQGTGAADDSGLPNDRFFAVRPEGSVSTLKIQRTERGDSAVYLCASSLARNTEAFFGQGTRLTVV.

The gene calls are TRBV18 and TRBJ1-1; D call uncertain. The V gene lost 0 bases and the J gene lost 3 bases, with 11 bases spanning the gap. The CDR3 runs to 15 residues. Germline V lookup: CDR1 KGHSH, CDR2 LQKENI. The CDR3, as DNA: TGTGCCAGCTCACCACCGCCGGGTTGGGACACTGAAGCTTTCTTT. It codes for CASSPPPGWDTEAFF.

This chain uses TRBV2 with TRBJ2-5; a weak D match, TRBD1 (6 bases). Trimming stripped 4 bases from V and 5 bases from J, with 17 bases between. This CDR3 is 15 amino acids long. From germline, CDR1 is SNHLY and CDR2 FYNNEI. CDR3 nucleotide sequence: TGTGCCAGCAGTGGGCTGTTGGGGGCGGAGGAGACCCAGTACTTC. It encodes CASSGLLGAEETQYF.

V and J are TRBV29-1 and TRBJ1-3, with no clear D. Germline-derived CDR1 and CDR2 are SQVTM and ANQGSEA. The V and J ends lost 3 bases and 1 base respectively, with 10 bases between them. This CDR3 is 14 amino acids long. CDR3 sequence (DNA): TGCAGCGTTGAGCGGAGACTATCTGGAAACACCATATATTTT. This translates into CSVERRLSGNTIYF. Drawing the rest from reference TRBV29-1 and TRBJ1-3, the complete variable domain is SAVISQKPSRDICQRGTSLTIQCQVDSQVTMMFWYRQQPGQSLTLIATANQGSEATYESGFVIDKFPISRPNLTFSTLTVSNMSPEDSSIYLCSVERRLSGNTIYFGEGSWLTVV.

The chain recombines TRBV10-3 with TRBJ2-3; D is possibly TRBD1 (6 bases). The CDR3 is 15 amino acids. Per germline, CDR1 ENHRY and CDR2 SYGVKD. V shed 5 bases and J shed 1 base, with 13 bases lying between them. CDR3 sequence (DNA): TGTGCCATCAGTTTACAGGGTCGGGGCACAGATACGCAGTATTTT. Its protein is CAISLQGRGTDTQYF.

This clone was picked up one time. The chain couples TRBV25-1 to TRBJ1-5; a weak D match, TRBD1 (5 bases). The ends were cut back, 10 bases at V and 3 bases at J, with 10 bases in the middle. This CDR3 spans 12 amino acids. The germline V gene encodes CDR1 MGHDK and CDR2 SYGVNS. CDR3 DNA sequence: TGTGCCACACAGGAATACAATCAGCCCCAGCATTTT. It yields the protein CATQEYNQPQHF.

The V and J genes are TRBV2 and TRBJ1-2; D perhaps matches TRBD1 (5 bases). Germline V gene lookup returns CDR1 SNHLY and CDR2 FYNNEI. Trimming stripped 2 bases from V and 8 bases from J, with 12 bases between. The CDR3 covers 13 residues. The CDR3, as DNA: TGTGCCAGCAGTGAATCGGGGGGAGTCGGCTACACCTTC. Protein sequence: CASSESGGVGYTF.

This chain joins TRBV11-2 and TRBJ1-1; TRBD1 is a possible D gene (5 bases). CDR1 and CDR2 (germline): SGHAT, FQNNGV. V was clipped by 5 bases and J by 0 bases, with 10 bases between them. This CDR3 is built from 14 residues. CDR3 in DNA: TGTGCCAGCAGCGCGGGACGGGTGAACACTGAAGCTTTCTTT. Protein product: CASSAGRVNTEAFF.

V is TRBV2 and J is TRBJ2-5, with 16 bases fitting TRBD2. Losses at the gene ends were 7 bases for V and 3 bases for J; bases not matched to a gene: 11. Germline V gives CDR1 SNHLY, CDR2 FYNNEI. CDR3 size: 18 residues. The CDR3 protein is CASTALGGLAGGEETQYF. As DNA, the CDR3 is TGTGCCAGCACCGCCTTAGGGGGACTAGCGGGAGGGGAAGAGACCCAGTACTTC. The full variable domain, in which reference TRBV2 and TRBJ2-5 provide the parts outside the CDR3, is EPEVTQTPSHQVTQMGQEVILRCVPISNHLYFYWYRQILGQKVEFLVSFYNNEISEKSEIFDDQFSVERPDGSNFTLKIRSTKLEDSAMYFCASTALGGLAGGEETQYFGPGTRLLVL.

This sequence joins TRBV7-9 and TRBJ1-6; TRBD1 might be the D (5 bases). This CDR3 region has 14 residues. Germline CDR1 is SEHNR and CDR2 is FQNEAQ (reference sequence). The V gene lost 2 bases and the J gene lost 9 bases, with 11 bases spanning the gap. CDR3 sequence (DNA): TGTGCCAGCAGCTTATGGGACGGGGGTTCACCCCTCCACTTT. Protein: CASSLWDGGSPLHF.

Here the CDR3 DNA reads TGTGCCAGCTCACCTGCTAGCGGTTGGAACGAGCAGTACTTC. Its protein is CASSPASGWNEQYF. The rearrangement uses TRBV18 and TRBJ2-7; 7 bases are a match to TRBD2. The CDR3 consists of 14 residues. Germline assignment: CDR1 KGHSH and CDR2 LQKENI. V was clipped by 3 bases and J by 5 bases; unmatched bases: 7.

The CDR3 sequence: CSVDERYTEAFF. The CDR3 bases are TGCAGCGTTGACGAGCGTTACACTGAAGCTTTCTTT. The chain is built from TRBV29-1 and TRBJ1-1; D not certain. CDR3 length: 12 amino acids. The V and J ends lost 3 bases and 3 bases respectively, with 8 bases between them. Germline assignment: CDR1 SQVTM and CDR2 ANQGSEA.

The CDR3 loop reads CASSDRPTGTGELFF. In nucleotides, the CDR3 is TGCGCCAGCAGTGACCGGCCAACGGGCACCGGGGAGCTGTTTTTT. This chain uses TRBV10-2 with TRBJ2-2, with no clear D. CDR1 WSHSY and CDR2 SAAADI come from the germline V gene. V lost 3 bases, J lost 4 bases, and 12 bases lay in between. This CDR3 is 15 amino acids long.

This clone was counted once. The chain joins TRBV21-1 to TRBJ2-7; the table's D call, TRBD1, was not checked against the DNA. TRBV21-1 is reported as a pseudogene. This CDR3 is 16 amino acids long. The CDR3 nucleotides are TGTGCCAGCAGCGAACTCCCAGGGGGCCTCTCCTACGAGCAGTACTTC. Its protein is CASSELPGGLSYEQYF.

The CDR3 DNA follows: TGCGCCAGCAGCTCAGGTTCTGGGGCCAACGTCCTGACTTTC. Translating it yields CASSSGSGANVLTF. The chain carries TRBV5-1 and TRBJ2-6; no reliable D call. Germline CDR1 SGHRS, CDR2 YFSETQ. Trimming left V 3 bases short and J 1 base short, with 5 bases between. This CDR3 has 14 residues.

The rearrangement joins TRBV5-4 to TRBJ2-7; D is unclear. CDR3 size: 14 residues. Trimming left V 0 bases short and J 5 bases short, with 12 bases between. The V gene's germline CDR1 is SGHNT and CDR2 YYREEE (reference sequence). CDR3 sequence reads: CASSLDPGRDEQYF. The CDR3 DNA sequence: TGTGCCAGCAGCTTGGATCCGGGTCGGGACGAGCAGTACTTC.

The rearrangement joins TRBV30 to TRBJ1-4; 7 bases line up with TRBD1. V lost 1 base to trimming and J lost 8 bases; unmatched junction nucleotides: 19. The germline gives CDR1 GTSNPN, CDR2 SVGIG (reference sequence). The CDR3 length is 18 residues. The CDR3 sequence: CAWSGDPRDSPKNEKLFF. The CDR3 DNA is TGTGCCTGGAGTGGGGACCCCCGGGACAGCCCCAAGAACGAAAAACTGTTTTTT.

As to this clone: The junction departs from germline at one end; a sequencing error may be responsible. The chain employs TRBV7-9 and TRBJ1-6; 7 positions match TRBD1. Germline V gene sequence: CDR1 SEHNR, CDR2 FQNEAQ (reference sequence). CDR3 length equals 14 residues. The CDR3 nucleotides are TGTTCCAGCAGCTTTGTAGGGGGCAATTCACCCCTCCACTTT. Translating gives CSSSFVGGNSPLHF.

In DNA, the CDR3 is TGTGCCAGCACGACTCCTTTGTATGGCTACACCTTC. Protein sequence: CASTTPLYGYTF. This chain connects TRBV6-1 to TRBJ1-2; D gene uncertain. This CDR3 has 12 amino acids. Deletions cut 7 bases from V and 5 bases from J, with 11 bases between. The germline V gene encodes CDR1 MNHNS and CDR2 SASEGT.

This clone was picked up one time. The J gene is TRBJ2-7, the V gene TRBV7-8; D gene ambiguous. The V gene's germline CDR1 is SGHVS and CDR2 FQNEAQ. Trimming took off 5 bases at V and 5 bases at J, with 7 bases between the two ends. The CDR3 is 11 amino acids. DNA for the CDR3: TGTGCCAGCAGCCTCCTCGACGAGCAGTACTTC. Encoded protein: CASSLLDEQYF.

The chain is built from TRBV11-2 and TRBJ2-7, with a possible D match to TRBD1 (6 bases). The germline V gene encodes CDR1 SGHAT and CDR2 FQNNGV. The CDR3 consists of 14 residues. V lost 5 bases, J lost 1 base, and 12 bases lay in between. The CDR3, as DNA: TGTGCCAGCAGCGCTTGGGACAATTCCTACGAGCAGTACTTC. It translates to CASSAWDNSYEQYF.

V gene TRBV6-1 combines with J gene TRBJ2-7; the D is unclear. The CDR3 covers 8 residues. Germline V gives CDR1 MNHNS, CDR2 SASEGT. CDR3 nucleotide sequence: TGTGCCACAACCTCCGGTCAGGTC. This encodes CATTSGQV.